The next 13 T cell receptor beta chains were all read from a single sample in a study of blood T cells in healthy people across ages. Sample-barcoded 5' priming and a J-beta primer mix drove a second PCR of roughly 7 to 11 cycles. TCRdb re-called the 5' RACE reads through MiXCR, storing one row per CDR3 protein. The data contain almost 1 million distinct CDR3 sequences, roughly half of them singletons. Sequenced: blood. These receptor sequences come from an older woman in good health.

The chain uses TRBV27 and TRBJ1-1; the D is unclear. With 3 bases removed from V and 1 base from J, the gap between germline ends came to 15 bases. The germline gives CDR1 MNHEY, CDR2 SMNVEV (reference sequence). CDR3 length equals 16 residues. Here the CDR3 reads CASSLDPFLRNTEAFF. Here the CDR3 DNA reads TGTGCCAGCAGTTTGGACCCTTTTCTTCGGAACACTGAAGCTTTCTTT.

The rearrangement links TRBV6-2 or TRBV6-3 to TRBJ2-7; possible D gene TRBD1, 6 bases. V gave up 6 bases and J gave up 1 base, with 13 bases separating them. Germline V lookup: CDR1 MNHEY, CDR2 SVGEGT. The CDR3 covers 14 residues. The DNA for the CDR3 is TGTGCCAGCAGCCATAACGACAGGTCCTACGAGCAGTACTTC. Protein sequence: CASSHNDRSYEQYF.

This sequence joins TRBV6-6 and TRBJ2-1; the D gene is possibly TRBD1 (6 bases). With 6 bases removed from V and 13 bases from J, the gap between germline ends came to 22 bases. This CDR3 has 14 amino acids. CDR1 is MNHNY and CDR2 is SVGAGI in the germline V gene (reference sequence). In DNA, the CDR3 is TGTGCCAGCAGGCAGGGGAATCAACAAGAGACCCAGTTCTTC. This codes for CASRQGNQQETQFF.

The chain joins TRBV30 to TRBJ2-5; possible D gene TRBD1, 5 bases. The V and J ends lost 0 bases and 5 bases respectively, with 7 bases between them. Germline V lookup: CDR1 GTSNPN, CDR2 SVGIG (reference sequence). The CDR3 sequence is 12 residues long. CDR3 sequence reads: CAWSVHRETQYF. In DNA form, the CDR3 reads TGTGCCTGGAGTGTTCACAGGGAGACCCAGTACTTC.

V usage is TRBV6-5 and J usage is TRBJ2-7, with D unclear. The CDR3 sequence is 15 residues long. Trimming removed 6 bases at V and 3 bases at J, with 18 bases between. Per germline, CDR1 MNHEY and CDR2 SVGAGI. Here the CDR3 DNA reads TGTGCCAGCAGGGCCGGTGTAGCTTTGCACTACGAGCAGTACTTC. This gives the protein CASRAGVALHYEQYF.

The rearrangement joins TRBV6-5 to TRBJ1-6; TRBD1 aligns across 7 bases. In germline, CDR1 is MNHEY, CDR2 SVGAGI. This CDR3 spans 13 amino acids. Germline trimming cut 10 bases from V and 5 bases from J; bases unmatched to any gene: 5. The chain's CDR3 is CATRDRNNSPLHF. In nucleotides, the CDR3 is TGTGCCACAAGGGACAGAAATAATTCACCCCTCCACTTT.

This clonotype has a handful of counts. The V and J genes are TRBV9 and TRBJ2-2, with 7 nucleotides matching TRBD1. V dropped 3 bases and J dropped 7; count of bases not matched to a gene: 3. The CDR3 spans 13 residues. Germline CDR1 SGDLS, CDR2 YYNGEE. CDR3 amino acids: CASSGGGIGELFF. DNA for the CDR3: TGTGCCAGCAGCGGAGGGGGCATCGGGGAGCTGTTTTTT.

This clonotype appeared a few times. CDR3 bases: TGCAGCGTTGTGGGGCTAGCGAACTATAATGAGCAGTTCTTC. It encodes CSVVGLANYNEQFF. The chain couples TRBV29-1 to TRBJ2-1, with D maybe TRBD2 (6 bases). Trimming took 4 bases from V and 7 from J, leaving 17 bases between them. This CDR3 region has 14 residues. Germline CDR1 and CDR2: SQVTM and ANQGSEA.

Concerning this clonotype itself: Possible read error: a much larger clone is one base away. This chain links TRBV25-1 with TRBJ1-2; D is possibly TRBD1 (6 bases). From germline, CDR1 is MGHDK and CDR2 SYGVNS. The CDR3 loop spans 13 amino acids. V dropped 6 bases and J dropped 7 bases, with 15 bases sitting between them. DNA for the CDR3: TGTGCCAGCAGCCCCCGGGGGCAGGGTGGCTACACCTTC. Translated: CASSPRGQGGYTF.

This chain links TRBV3-1 with TRBJ2-1, with D perhaps matching TRBD2 (5 bases). This CDR3 region has 16 residues. The V end was cut by 4 bases, the J end by 4 bases, with 17 bases between. Germline V gene lookup returns CDR1 LGHDT and CDR2 YNNKEL (reference sequence). CDR3 sequence (DNA): TGTGCCAGCAGCCCACTGAAGGGAGTTCTTTACAATGAGCAGTTCTTC. As protein: CASSPLKGVLYNEQFF.

The V and J genes are TRBV20-1 and TRBJ2-1, with 9 bases that match TRBD2. J gave up 6 bases and V 4 bases, and 7 bases lay outside the gene matches. CDR1 DFQATT and CDR2 SNEGSKA come from the germline V gene (reference sequence). The CDR3 loop spans 14 amino acids. In DNA, the CDR3 is TGCAGTGCTAATATTATAGCGGGAGCCAATGAGCAGTTCTTC. It yields the protein CSANIIAGANEQFF.

This chain connects TRBV10-1 to TRBJ1-1; D is ambiguous. The germline V and J ends were trimmed by 4 bases and 6 bases, with 15 bases remaining between them. The CDR3 is 14 amino acids. From germline, CDR1 is WNHNN and CDR2 SYGVQD (reference sequence). The CDR3, as DNA: TGCGCCAGCAGTGGAGAGCTTACGGGCGCTGAAGCTTTCTTT. Protein sequence: CASSGELTGAEAFF.

The V call is TRBV28, the J call TRBJ2-1; 7 positions match TRBD2. This CDR3 region has 16 residues. V shed 2 bases, J shed 0 bases, and the junction held 4 bases outside the gene matches. The V gene's germline CDR1 is MDHEN and CDR2 SYDVKM. This CDR3 reads CASSLRGGSSYNEQFF. The CDR3, as DNA: TGTGCCAGCAGTTTAAGGGGCGGGAGCTCCTACAATGAGCAGTTCTTC.